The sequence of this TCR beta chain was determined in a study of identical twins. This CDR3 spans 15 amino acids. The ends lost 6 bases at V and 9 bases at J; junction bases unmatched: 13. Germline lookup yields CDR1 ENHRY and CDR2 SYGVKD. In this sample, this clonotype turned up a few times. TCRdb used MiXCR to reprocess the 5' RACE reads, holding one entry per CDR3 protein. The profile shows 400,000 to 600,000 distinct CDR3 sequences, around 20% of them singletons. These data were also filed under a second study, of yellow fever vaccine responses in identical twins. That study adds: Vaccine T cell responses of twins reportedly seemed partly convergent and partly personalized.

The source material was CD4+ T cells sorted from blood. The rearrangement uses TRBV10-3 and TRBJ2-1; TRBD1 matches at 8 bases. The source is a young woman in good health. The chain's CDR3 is CAISLGQGNSGEQFF. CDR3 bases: TGTGCCATCAGCCTCGGACAGGGCAATAGTGGTGAGCAGTTCTTC.